Listed below are T cell receptor beta chains from one sample, sequenced in a study of T cells in Graves' hyperthyroidism and ophthalmopathy. MiXCR, run by TCRdb on the multiplex PCR reads, gives a single entry per CDR3 protein. The data contain fewer than 450,000 distinct CDR3 sequences, more than 13% of them singletons. The sequencing sample was made of blood. Receptors originate from a man aged 50-59 years with Graves' ophthalmopathy. Both conserved end residues are part of each CDR3. The D gene is left open where the match is weak. Clone size, where shown, is once, few, many, or a class for clones that have expanded.

CDR3	DNA	D	V	J	size
CAISPGLAGGYNEQFF	TGTGCCATCAGTCCCGGACTAGCGGGAGGCTACAATGAGCAGTTCTTC	TRBD2	TRBV6-5	TRBJ2-1	NA
CSAEGPAGGTDGTGELFF	TGCAGTGCCGAGGGTCCAGCGGGAGGGACAGATGGCACCGGGGAGCTGTTTTTT	TRBD2	TRBV20-1	TRBJ2-2	many
CASRRDRDIDEQYF	TGTGCCAGCAGACGGGACAGGGACATAGACGAGCAGTACTTC	TRBD1	TRBV27	TRBJ2-7	few
CATQGANSNQPQHF	TGTGCCACCCAAGGGGCCAATAGCAATCAGCCCCAGCATTTT	NA	TRBV24-1	TRBJ1-5	many
CSALPGRSVTDTQYF	TGCAGTGCTCTCCCGGGCAGGAGCGTCACAGATACGCAGTATTTT	NA	TRBV20-1	TRBJ2-3	many
CASSPSWSSTDTQYF	TGTGCCAGCAGCCCCTCTTGGAGTAGCACAGATACGCAGTATTTT	NA	TRBV4-2	TRBJ2-3	many
CAIRDDGNTEAFF	TGTGCCATCAGGGACGACGGGAACACTGAAGCTTTCTTT	NA	TRBV10-3	TRBJ1-1	NA
CASSSGRVDTQYF	TGTGCCAGTAGTAGCGGACGAGTAGATACGCAGTATTTT	NA	TRBV19	TRBJ2-3	NA
CAISESGHDTGELFF	TGTGCCATCAGTGAGTCTGGGCATGACACCGGGGAGCTGTTTTTT	NA	TRBV10-3	TRBJ2-2	NA
CSAIPTSSYFDEQFF	TGCAGTGCTATCCCGACTAGTTCCTATTTCGATGAGCAGTTCTTC	NA	TRBV20-1	TRBJ2-1	many
CATSDQARTKQYF	TGTGCCACCAGTGACCAAGCTCGGACAAAGCAGTACTTC	NA	TRBV24-1	TRBJ2-7	many
CASSGLWSNEKLFF	TGTGCCAGCAGCGGGCTATGGTCTAATGAAAAACTGTTTTTT	NA	TRBV7-9	TRBJ1-4	many
CSVDSGSTGELFF	TGCAGCGTTGATAGCGGGAGTACCGGGGAGCTGTTTTTT	TRBD2	TRBV29-1	TRBJ2-2	NA
CANLITPGANTEAFF	TGTGCCAACTTAATTACCCCGGGCGCGAACACTGAAGCTTTCTTT	NA	TRBV18	TRBJ1-1	NA
CASSSGRTDTQYF	TGCGCCAGCAGCTCCGGGCGCACAGATACGCAGTATTTT	NA	TRBV5-1	TRBJ2-3	many
CASSEEWGPHYGYTF	TGTGCCAGCAGTGAAGAGTGGGGGCCCCACTATGGCTACACCTTC	NA	TRBV6-1	TRBJ1-2	many
CVSSSASGVTPYNEQFF	TGTGTCAGCAGTTCGGCTAGCGGGGTTACACCATACAATGAGCAGTTCTTC	TRBD2	TRBV27	TRBJ2-1	NA
CASRGTASYNEQFF	TGTGCCAGCAGAGGGACGGCTTCCTACAATGAGCAGTTCTTC	NA	TRBV7-8	TRBJ2-1	many
CAIIWGQGLHQPQHF	TGTGCCATCATTTGGGGACAGGGTCTACATCAGCCCCAGCATTTT	TRBD1	TRBV10-3	TRBJ1-5	NA
CASSLGGRGQPQHF	TGTGCCAGCAGTTTAGGGGGCAGGGGGCAGCCCCAGCATTTT	TRBD1	TRBV12-3/TRBV12-4	TRBJ1-5	many
CASSDSSGANVLTF	TGTGCCAGCAGTGACAGCTCTGGGGCCAACGTCCTGACTTTC	NA	TRBV12-3/TRBV12-4	TRBJ2-6	NA
CASSLLAGRSSYNEQFF	TGTGCCAGCAGCTTACTAGCGGGTAGGAGCTCCTACAATGAGCAGTTCTTC	TRBD2	TRBV7-9	TRBJ2-1	many
CASEIQRRNTEAFF	TGTGCCAGCGAAATACAAAGAAGGAACACTGAAGCTTTCTTT	NA	TRBV2	TRBJ1-1	many
CASSVGGRGNTIYF	TGCGCCAGCAGCGTAGGGGGCCGCGGAAACACCATATATTTT	TRBD1	TRBV5-1	TRBJ1-3	many
CASSLGTASEAFF	TGTGCCAGCAGCTTAGGCACCGCCAGTGAAGCTTTCTTT	NA	TRBV7-9	TRBJ1-1	many
CATSDRRQGPNQPQHF	TGTGCCACCAGTGATCGCCGACAGGGCCCAAATCAGCCCCAGCATTTT	TRBD1	TRBV24-1	TRBJ1-5	NA
CSVGPGQGALEAFF	TGCAGCGTTGGACCGGGACAGGGGGCCTTGGAAGCTTTCTTT	TRBD1	TRBV29-1	TRBJ1-1	few
CASSQAGSDYEQYF	TGTGCCAGCAGCCAAGCTGGCTCAGACTACGAGCAGTACTTC	NA	TRBV3-1	TRBJ2-7	many
CATSRTWNDLPYQETQYF	TGTGCCACCAGCAGAACCTGGAACGATCTTCCGTACCAAGAGACCCAGTACTTC	NA	TRBV15	TRBJ2-5	many
CASSLNTGTLGNTIYF	TGTGCCAGCAGCTTAAATACCGGGACATTAGGAAACACCATATATTTT	NA	TRBV7-2	TRBJ1-3	NA
CASSGGPIQGSPLHF	TGTGCCAGCAGTGGCGGGCCTATTCAGGGTTCACCCCTCCACTTT	NA	TRBV6-1	TRBJ1-6	NA
CSARDRGAGGTEAFF	TGCAGTGCTAGAGATCGCGGGGCAGGGGGCACTGAAGCTTTCTTT	TRBD1	TRBV20-1	TRBJ1-1	many
CASRHSARSNTEAFF	TGTGCCAGCAGACACTCAGCTCGATCCAACACTGAAGCTTTCTTT	NA	TRBV6-2/TRBV6-3	TRBJ1-1	NA
CSVALWENTEAFF	TGCAGCGTTGCTTTATGGGAGAACACTGAAGCTTTCTTT	NA	TRBV29-1	TRBJ1-1	few
CASSLGTVKNIQYF	TGTGCCAGCAGCTTAGGGACAGTCAAAAACATTCAGTACTTC	NA	TRBV7-2	TRBJ2-4	NA
CASSKYGNQPQHF	TGTGCCAGCAGCAAGTACGGCAATCAGCCCCAGCATTTT	NA	TRBV3-1	TRBJ1-5	many
CASSEVATVNYGYTF	TGCGCCAGCAGTGAGGTTGCGACGGTAAACTATGGCTACACCTTC	NA	TRBV10-2	TRBJ1-2	NA
CSAIEFPTFSYEQYF	TGCAGTGCTATTGAGTTCCCCACGTTCTCCTACGAGCAGTACTTC	NA	TRBV20-1	TRBJ2-7	many
CAWSVRAGTGTLWQYF	TGTGCCTGGAGTGTAAGGGCTGGGACAGGGACTTTGTGGCAGTACTTC	TRBD1	TRBV30	TRBJ2-7	many
CASSSLAGAPNGEQYF	TGTGCCAGCAGTTCCCTAGCGGGAGCCCCGAATGGGGAGCAGTACTTC	TRBD2	TRBV27	TRBJ2-7	NA
CSAKGGTDTQYF	TGCAGCGCCAAAGGGGGGACAGATACGCAGTATTTT	NA	TRBV29-1	TRBJ2-3	NA
CASSLGGDGTEQFF	TGTGCCAGCAGCTTAGGGGGGGACGGGACTGAGCAGTTCTTC	NA	TRBV7-2	TRBJ2-1	many
CATSDGGEWESTDTQYF	TGTGCCACCAGTGATGGGGGAGAGTGGGAATCCACAGATACGCAGTATTTT	NA	TRBV24-1	TRBJ2-3	few
CASSPNPGQKETQYF	TGTGCCAGCAGCCCCAACCCCGGACAAAAGGAGACCCAGTACTTC	NA	TRBV11-3	TRBJ2-5	many
CASSQWAGSGEQYF	TGTGCCAGCAGCCAGTGGGCGGGTTCAGGCGAGCAGTACTTC	NA	TRBV5-6	TRBJ2-7	NA
CASSLSASEAWRGSGANVLTF	TGTGCCAGCAGTTTATCAGCTAGCGAAGCTTGGAGGGGCTCTGGGGCCAACGTCCTGACTTTC	NA	TRBV27	TRBJ2-6	few
CASSQEEGPPFIYEQFF	TGCGCCAGCAGCCAAGAAGAGGGACCGCCGTTTATCTATGAGCAGTTCTTC	NA	TRBV4-1	TRBJ2-1	many
CASSYPRGQGYYGYTF	TGTGCCAGCAGTTACCCAAGGGGACAGGGGTACTATGGCTACACCTTC	TRBD1	TRBV6-5	TRBJ1-2	many
CASSLRAAEETQYF	TGTGCCAGCAGTTTAAGGGCTGCCGAAGAGACCCAGTACTTC	NA	TRBV12-3/TRBV12-4	TRBJ2-5	many
CASRWSGRTYNEQFF	TGTGCCAGTCGGTGGAGCGGGAGGACGTACAATGAGCAGTTCTTC	TRBD2	TRBV6-1	TRBJ2-1	many
CSVVRTYGYTF	TGCAGCGTTGTACGGACTTATGGCTACACCTTC	NA	TRBV29-1	TRBJ1-2	NA
CASSRSGGADTQYF	TGTGCCAGCAGCCGTAGCGGGGGAGCAGATACGCAGTATTTT	TRBD2	TRBV6-1	TRBJ2-3	many
CASSFLIYEQYF	TGTGCCAGCAGCTTTCTCATCTACGAGCAGTACTTC	NA	TRBV11-2	TRBJ2-7	many
CASSPTAGTGVRETQYF	TGTGCCAGTAGCCCGACCGCCGGGACAGGGGTCCGAGAGACCCAGTACTTC	TRBD1	TRBV19	TRBJ2-5	NA
CSARSGPGVTEAFF	TGCAGTGCTAGGTCGGGACCTGGGGTCACTGAAGCTTTCTTT	NA	TRBV20-1	TRBJ1-1	NA
CASSTTEKEETQYF	TGTGCCAGTAGTACGACGGAGAAGGAAGAGACCCAGTACTTC	NA	TRBV19	TRBJ2-5	many
CASSLVGTNKNIQYF	TGCGCCAGCAGCTTGGTCGGAACAAACAAAAACATTCAGTACTTC	NA	TRBV5-1	TRBJ2-4	NA
CASRVGLLEAGELFF	TGTGCCAGCAGGGTTGGACTATTAGAGGCCGGGGAGCTGTTTTTT	NA	TRBV4-2	TRBJ2-2	many
CASSFYDRGDYEQYF	TGTGCCAGCAGCTTCTATGACAGGGGGGACTACGAGCAGTACTTC	TRBD1	TRBV13	TRBJ2-7	many